The 11 T cell receptor beta chains given below trace back to one sample, sequenced in a study of vaccination effects on CD4 cells after COVID-19. No cognate antigen is known for these TCRs. Profiled with immunoSEQ multiplex PCR; TCRdb holds only in-frame clones, not every one. This table has about 54,000 clones, around 75% appearing once. Viral peptide pool expansion of antigen-specific CD4+ T cells preceded sequencing in the ViraFEST assay. Researchers isolated CD4+ T cells once approximately eleven days of culture had elapsed. Sample: CD4+ T cells from PBMCs cultured with HCoV-229E spike peptides, taken before COVID-19 vaccination. Source of these receptors: a human donor who received a COVID-19 vaccine.

V usage is TRBV27 and J usage is TRBJ1-2; D remains ambiguous. CDR3 length: 13 amino acids. Per the germline V gene, CDR1 is MNHEY and CDR2 is SMNVEV (reference sequence). Trimming stripped 5 bases from V and 0 bases from J, with 7 bases between. The CDR3 loop is CASSNTANYGYTF. As DNA, the CDR3 is TGTGCCAGCAGTAATACAGCTAACTATGGCTACACCTTC.

This clone was seen only once. This chain uses TRBV28 with TRBJ1-5, with TRBD1 matching 10 bases. The trim removed 4 bases at V and 6 bases at J, leaving 9 bases unmatched. The CDR3 is 16 amino acids. CDR1 and CDR2 (germline): MDHEN, SYDVKM. This CDR3 is CASSSSGQGPFQPQHF. The DNA for the CDR3 is TGTGCCAGCAGTTCCTCGGGACAGGGGCCTTTTCAGCCCCAGCATTTT.

V is TRBV20-1 and J is TRBJ2-5; D uncertain. Germline CDR1 and CDR2: DFQATT and SNEGSKA (reference sequence). This CDR3 spans 10 amino acids. V gave up 3 bases and J gave up 3 bases, with 2 bases separating them. CDR3 DNA sequence: TGCAGTGCTAGGAAAGAGACCCAGTACTTC. Residues: CSARKETQYF.

The chain employs TRBV11-2 and TRBJ1-6, with D unresolved. The CDR3 loop spans 12 amino acids. Germline values: CDR1 SGHAT, CDR2 FQNNGV. Trimming pared 5 bases from V and 13 bases from J, leaving 12 bases between. The chain's CDR3 is CASSQEGWPLHF. The CDR3 DNA sequence: TGTGCCAGCAGCCAAGAGGGATGGCCCCTCCACTTT.

This chain connects TRBV19 to TRBJ1-3, with D uncertain. V dropped 0 bases and J dropped 0 bases, with 6 bases sitting between them. The germline CDR1 and CDR2 sequences are LNHDA and SQIVND (reference sequence). There are 15 residues in the CDR3. Here the CDR3 reads CASSIENSSGNTIYF. The CDR3, as DNA: TGTGCCAGTAGTATAGAGAACAGCTCTGGAAACACCATATATTTT.

The chain employs TRBV6-5 and TRBJ2-1, with TRBD1 identical over 7 bases. The V gene's germline CDR1 is MNHEY and CDR2 SVGAGI. The CDR3 consists of 16 residues. J was trimmed by 2 bases and V by 4 bases; bases with no gene match: 8. DNA of the CDR3: TGTGCCAGCAGTTTAGACAGGGTGATCCCCTACAATGAGCAGTTCTTC. Its translation is CASSLDRVIPYNEQFF.

This sequence joins TRBV10-1 and TRBJ1-1; a weak D match, TRBD1 (5 bases). The CDR3 is 14 amino acids. Germline assignment: CDR1 WNHNN and CDR2 SYGVQD (reference sequence). Trimming stripped 4 bases from V and 4 bases from J, with 13 bases between. CDR3 coding DNA: TGCGCCAGCAGTGTATCCCCAGGGACCACTGAAGCTTTCTTT. This translates into CASSVSPGTTEAFF.

This clone has only one observation. The chain couples TRBV7-9 to TRBJ2-5; D not resolved. The CDR3 is 11 amino acids. CDR1 and CDR2 from the germline V gene are SEHNR and FQNEAQ (reference sequence). Trimming pared 0 bases from V and 7 bases from J, leaving 3 bases between. CDR3 region: CASSLAVTQYF. CDR3 DNA sequence: TGTGCCAGCAGCTTAGCGGTGACCCAGTACTTC.

This sequence joins TRBV11-2 and TRBJ1-1; 9 bases are shared with TRBD1. Germline V gene data show CDR1 as SGHAT and CDR2 as FQNNGV. Trimming cost V 5 bases and J 4 bases; bases outside gene matches: 5. This CDR3 has 14 amino acids. CDR3 in DNA: TGTGCCAGCAGCCTCGGACAGGGGTTCACTGAAGCTTTCTTT. Amino acids: CASSLGQGFTEAFF.

This clone was seen a single time. V is TRBV24-1 and J is TRBJ2-7, with D possibly matching TRBD1 (5 bases). Looked up from germline, CDR1 is KGHDR and CDR2 is SFDVKD. The CDR3 contains 15 residues. Trimming removed 5 bases from V and 5 bases from J, with 18 bases in between. The CDR3 bases are TGTGCCACCAGTGTCCCAGGGTTGCAGGGTAACGAGCAGTACGTC. This encodes CATSVPGLQGNEQYV.

The chain links TRBV28 to TRBJ2-3, with 11 bases matching TRBD1. J lost 5 bases, V lost 2 bases, and 3 bases had no gene match. The CDR3 extends over 15 amino acids. Germline values: CDR1 MDHEN, CDR2 SYDVKM. In nucleotides, the CDR3 is TGTGCCAGCAGTTTAGGGGGACAGGGGGGAGATACGCAGTATTTT. Its translation is CASSLGGQGGDTQYF.